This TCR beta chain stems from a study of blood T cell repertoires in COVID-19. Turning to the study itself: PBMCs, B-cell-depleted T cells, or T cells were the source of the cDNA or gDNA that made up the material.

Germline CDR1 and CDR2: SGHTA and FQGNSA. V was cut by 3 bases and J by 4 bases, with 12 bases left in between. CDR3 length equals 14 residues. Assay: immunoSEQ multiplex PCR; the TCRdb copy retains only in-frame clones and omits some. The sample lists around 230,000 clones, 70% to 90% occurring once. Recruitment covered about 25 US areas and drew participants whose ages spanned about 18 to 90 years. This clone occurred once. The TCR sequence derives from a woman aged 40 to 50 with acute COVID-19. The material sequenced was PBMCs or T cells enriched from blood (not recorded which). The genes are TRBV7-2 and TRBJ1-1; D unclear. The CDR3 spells CASSLFEGGTEAFF. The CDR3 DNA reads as TGTGCCAGCAGCTTGTTCGAGGGCGGCACTGAAGCTTTCTTT.